This paragraph reports one TCR beta chain. What antigen it recognizes has not been identified. No base quality values were provided; no much bigger clone lies one nucleotide off. This specimen belongs to a study of response to subunit inactivated influenza vaccine (dated by TCRdb to 2016 to 2019). At the level of the whole study: Deep quantitative T cell receptor repertoire profiling was used in the study to track responses to a trivalent subunit inactivated influenza vaccine. General conclusions and limits of the study: The authors suggested that each seasonal influenza vaccination may recruit only a limited number of new T cells.

V sheds 5 bases and J sheds 5 bases, leaving 17 bases between their ends. Looking up the germline V gene yields CDR1 SGHAT and CDR2 FQNNGV. The CDR3 measures 15 amino acids from cysteine to phenylalanine. Only the CDR3 part of the read is kept: 45 bases, read in frame from the first base. The method behind the library was RT-PCR. These reads were obtained on an Illumina HiSeq 2500. The public reads were quality trimmed at Q25 with fastp and then assembled into clones with MiXCR by TCRdb, keeping productive beta chains. Each CDR3 protein appears once, grouped with its most common genes and DNA. In this sample the table shows about 500,000 distinct CDR3 sequences, 16% of which occur a single time. In total, the top ten clones hold 2.5% to 3.5% of the sample.

The rearrangement joined TRBV11-2 to TRBJ2-3, with the D gene tentatively TRBD1 or TRBD2, based on 5 matching bases in each. The receptor's source is a man aged 50-75 years who received an inactivated influenza vaccine. Donor details come from another sample of the same person, matched by shared clones. This specimen was CD4+ T cells sorted from PBMCs, taken about 23 months after vaccination. The base sequence is TGTGCCAGCAGCCGCCCCGGGACGGCCGAAGATACGCAGTATTTT. This is translated as CASSRPGTAEDTQYF.